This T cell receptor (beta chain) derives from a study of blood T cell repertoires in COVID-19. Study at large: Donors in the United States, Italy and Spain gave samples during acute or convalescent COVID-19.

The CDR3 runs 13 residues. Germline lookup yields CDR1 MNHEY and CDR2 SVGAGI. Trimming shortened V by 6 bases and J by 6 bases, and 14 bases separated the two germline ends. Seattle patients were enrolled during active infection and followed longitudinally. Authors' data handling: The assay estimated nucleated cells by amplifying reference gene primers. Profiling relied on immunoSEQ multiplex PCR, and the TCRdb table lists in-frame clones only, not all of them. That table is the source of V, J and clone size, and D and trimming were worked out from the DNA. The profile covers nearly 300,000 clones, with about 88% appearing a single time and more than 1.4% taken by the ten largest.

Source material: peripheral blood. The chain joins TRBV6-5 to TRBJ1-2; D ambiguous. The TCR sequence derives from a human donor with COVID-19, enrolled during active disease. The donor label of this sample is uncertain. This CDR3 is CASSRGPEDGYTF. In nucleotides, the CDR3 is TGTGCCAGCAGCCGAGGGCCCGAGGATGGCTACACCTTC.